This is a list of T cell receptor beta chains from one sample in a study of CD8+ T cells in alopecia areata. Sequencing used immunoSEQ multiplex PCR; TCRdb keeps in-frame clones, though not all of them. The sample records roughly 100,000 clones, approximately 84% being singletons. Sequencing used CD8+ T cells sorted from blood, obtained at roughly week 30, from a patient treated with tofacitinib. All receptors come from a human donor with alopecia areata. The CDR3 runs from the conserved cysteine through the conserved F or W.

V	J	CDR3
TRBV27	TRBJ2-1	CASSRPGGSGEPFF
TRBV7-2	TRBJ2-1	CASSLSFF
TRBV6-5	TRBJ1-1	CASSSVSPPMNTEAFF
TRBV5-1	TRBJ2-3	CASSQLDRDTDTQYF
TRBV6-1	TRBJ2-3	CASSKASIADTQYF
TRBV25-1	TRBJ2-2	CASSPLTGGGGELFF
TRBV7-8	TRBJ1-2	CASSSSETYGYTF
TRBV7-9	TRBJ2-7	CASNPGVDHEQYF
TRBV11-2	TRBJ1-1	CASSSLTGNTEAFF
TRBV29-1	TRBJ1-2	CSVDLGWINYGYTF
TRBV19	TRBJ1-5	CASAGLDRDNQPQHF
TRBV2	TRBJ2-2	CAGGLAGPTRELFF
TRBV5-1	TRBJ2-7	CASSQQGREQYF
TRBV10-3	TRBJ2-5	CAISEDGEAWYTQYF
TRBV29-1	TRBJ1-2	CSVEPGDYGYTF
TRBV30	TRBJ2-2	CAWSVRYRNTGELFF
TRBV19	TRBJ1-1	CASRALNTEAFF
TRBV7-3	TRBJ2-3	CASSKDSGATQTDTQYF
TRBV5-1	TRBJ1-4	CASSPDGTPNEKLFF
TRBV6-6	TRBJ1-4	CATTGGEKLFF
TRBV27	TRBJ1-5	CASSPDRVGQPQHF
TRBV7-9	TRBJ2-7	CASSGDSGSYEQYF
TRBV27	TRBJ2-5	CASSNRDREAETQYF
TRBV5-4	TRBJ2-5	CASSSLTGGYETQYF
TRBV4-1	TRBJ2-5	CASSQGGEEQYF
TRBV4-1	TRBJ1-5	CASSLTGNQPQHF